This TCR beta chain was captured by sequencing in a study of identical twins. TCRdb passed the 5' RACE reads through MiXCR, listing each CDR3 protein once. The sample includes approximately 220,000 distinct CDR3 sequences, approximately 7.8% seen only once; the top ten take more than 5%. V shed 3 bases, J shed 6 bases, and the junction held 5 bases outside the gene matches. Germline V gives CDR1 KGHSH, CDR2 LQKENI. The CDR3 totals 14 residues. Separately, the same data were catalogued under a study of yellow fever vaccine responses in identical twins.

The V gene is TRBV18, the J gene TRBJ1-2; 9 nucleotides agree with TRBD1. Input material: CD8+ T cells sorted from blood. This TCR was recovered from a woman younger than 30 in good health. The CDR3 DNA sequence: TGTGCCAGCTCACCTACAGGGGGCTTCGATGGCTACACCTTC. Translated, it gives CASSPTGGFDGYTF.